The 4 T cell receptor beta chains below were found in one sample sequenced in a study of blood T cell repertoires in COVID-19. Here immunoSEQ multiplex PCR was the method, and the copy in TCRdb shows in-frame clones only, minus some. The data hold about 280,000 clones, with 70% to 90% observed a single time. Material for sequencing was PBMCs or T cells enriched from blood (not recorded which). These receptors came from a woman aged 25 to 45 with acute COVID-19.

The V gene is TRBV19, the J gene TRBJ2-7, with 8 bases identical to TRBD2. V dropped 6 bases and J dropped 0; count of bases not matched to a gene: 7. This CDR3 has 15 residues. CDR1 and CDR2 (germline): LNHDA, SQIVND (reference sequence). The CDR3 DNA follows: TGTGCCAGTAGCCGGACTAGCTCGAGCTCCTACGAGCAGTACTTC. It is translated as CASSRTSSSSYEQYF.

The V call is TRBV5-4, the J call TRBJ2-1; TRBD2 matches at 11 bases. Germline CDR1 is SGHNT and CDR2 is YYREEE (reference sequence). The V and J ends lost 4 bases and 8 bases, in that order; junction bases with no gene match: 11. The CDR3 length is 16 residues. CDR3 protein: CASSLRIAGGLDEQFF. The CDR3 DNA sequence: TGTGCCAGCAGCCTCCGAATAGCGGGAGGGTTGGATGAGCAGTTCTTC.

This clone showed up just once. The gene calls are TRBV5-1 and TRBJ1-6; 7 bases fit TRBD1. Germline V gene data show CDR1 as SGHRS and CDR2 as YFSETQ. CDR3 length: 18 amino acids. Trimming cost V 1 base and J 5 bases; bases outside gene matches: 12. The CDR3 sequence is CASSLTLVPGGDNSPLHF. Written as DNA, the CDR3 is TGCGCCAGCAGCTTGACCCTGGTCCCAGGGGGAGATAATTCACCCCTCCACTTT.

The rearrangement uses TRBV3-1 (or the pseudogene TRBV3-2) and TRBJ2-7, with TRBD2 matching 9 bases. V shed 0 bases, J shed 5 bases, and the junction held 8 bases outside the gene matches. The CDR3 loop spans 16 amino acids. Germline CDR1 and CDR2: LGHDT and YNNKEL (reference sequence). The CDR3 loop reads CASSQDVRTSADEQYF. For the CDR3, the DNA is TGTGCCAGCAGCCAAGATGTGAGGACTAGCGCGGACGAGCAGTACTTC.